This T cell receptor beta chain originates from a study of CD8+CD57+ T cells in acquired aplastic anemia (dated by TCRdb to the late 2010s). Background on the whole study: Extracted DNA from sorted CD4+ and CD8+ cells averaged 3.2 ug, ranging from about 0.18 to 27.4 ug. Mean read counts for healthy donor samples were 9 million to 10.8 million for CD4+ cells and around 11 million for CD8+ cells. What the research found in general, with its limitations: CD8+ Simpson's diversity did not differ significantly between patients and healthy controls (P=0.060). Around 27 CD8+ CDR3 sequences were found to be shared between patients and controls, but these sequences appeared to be highly expressed in patients and within the immunodominant clones of the patients.

TCR repertoires of sorted CD4+ and CD8+ blood T cells from severe aplastic anemia patients and healthy subjects were deep-sequenced in the study. Ficoll-Paque density gradient centrifugation was used to isolate peripheral blood mononuclear cells. CD4+ and CD8+ T cells were sorted by FACS or magnetic beads before DNA extraction. Turning to this clonotype: This clone's antigen is unknown. No much larger clonotype is one base removed from it; base qualities were not supplied.

Profiling of TCR beta VDJ combinations and CDR3 sequences used genomic DNA as the template. An Illumina HiSeq 2000 was used for TCR repertoire sequencing. The source study handled its data this way. Repertoires were assessed using TRBV/TRBJ rearrangement plots, CDR3 size and DJ length profiles, and Simpson's diversity index. The most abundant DNA sequence in the deep sequencing data was taken as the immunodominant clone. CDR3 amino acid sequences were checked for sharing across subjects and were also compared against the VDJdb database and published repertoires. Using fastp at Q25 and MiXCR, TCRdb reprocessed the public reads and kept productive beta chains. One record per CDR3 amino acid sequence lists the most common genes and DNA. TCRdb's processing, not the authors', yielded these V and J calls. For this sample the table gives tens of thousands of distinct CDR3 sequences, of which over 35% were detected only once. Jointly, the top ten make up roughly 70% of the sample.

The CDR3, from cysteine to phenylalanine, totals 12 residues. This entry keeps only the CDR3 DNA: 36 bases, framed from base 1. V gives up 7 bases and J gives up 9 bases, and the segment between their germline ends measures 13 bases. Sequenced: sorted CD4+, CD8+, or CD8+CD57+ T cells (not recorded which) from PBMCs. The rearranged chain carries TRBV12-3 or TRBV12-4 and TRBJ2-1, and possibly TRBD1, on 5 matching bases. The TCR sequence derives from a human donor in good health, serving as a control. The CDR3 reads CASTMGRTEQFF. The nucleotides read TGTGCCAGCACTATGGGGCGGACTGAGCAGTTCTTC.